The clone carrying this T cell receptor beta chain turned up a few times. TCRdb recomputed calls from the RT-PCR reads with MiXCR, one row per CDR3 protein. Altogether 500,000 to 550,000 distinct CDR3 sequences are present, less than 8% being singletons, with the ten largest covering 10% to 15%. The data originate from a study of response to subunit inactivated influenza vaccine. The material sequenced was PBMCs from blood, taken around 2 years after vaccination. This sequence was found in a man aged 50-75 years who received an inactivated influenza vaccine.

CDR3 loop: CSVEFRGRPRETQYF. The CDR3 bases are TGCAGCGTTGAATTTCGGGGGCGCCCCCGGGAGACCCAGTACTTC. The chain has TRBV29-1 and TRBJ2-5; D is possibly TRBD1 or TRBD2 (6 bases each). V shed 2 bases and J shed 5 bases, with 18 bases lying between them. This CDR3 is 15 amino acids long. Germline lookup yields CDR1 SQVTM and CDR2 ANQGSEA. The entire variable domain, with the rest obtained from reference TRBV29-1 and TRBJ2-5, is as follows: SAVISQKPSRDICQRGTSLTIQCQVDSQVTMMFWYRQQPGQSLTLIATANQGSEATYESGFVIDKFPISRPNLTFSTLTVSNMSPEDSSIYLCSVEFRGRPRETQYFGPGTRLLVL.